This T cell receptor (beta chain) was obtained from a study of blood T cell repertoires in COVID-19. About the research overall: T cells, B-cell-depleted T cells, or PBMCs supplied cDNA or gDNA.

CDR3 length equals 13 residues. The V end lost 3 bases, the J end lost 8 bases, and 14 bases lay between the germline ends. CDR1 is SGHKS and CDR2 is YYEKEE in the germline V gene (reference sequence). Profiling relied on immunoSEQ multiplex PCR, and the TCRdb table lists in-frame clones only, not all of them. Among roughly 400,000 clones listed, roughly 88% were seen once. A COVID-19 case had been met by exposed participants during the 2 weeks before study entry. This receptor was obtained from a woman under 30 who had been exposed to COVID-19. The chain has TRBV5-5 and TRBJ1-2, with D maybe TRBD1 (5 bases). Source material: PBMCs or T cells enriched from blood (not recorded which). The CDR3 protein is CASSSLRAVGYTF. For the CDR3, the DNA is TGTGCCAGCAGCTCCCTCAGGGCAGTGGGCTACACCTTC.